This T cell receptor beta chain was recorded in a study of T cells after yellow fever vaccination. Study-wide background: Low-cell-number fractions were prepared with SMART-Seq v4 Ultra Low Input.

CDR3 length equals 15 residues. In germline, CDR1 is SGHRS, CDR2 YFSETQ. The V segment lost 0 bases and the J segment 6 bases; nucleotides outside the gene matches: 2. This clonotype was counted ten times or more. Its matching antigen is unknown. Study results and limitations: Across the CD4 and CD8 compartments, a small share of clonotypes was present in both.

TCRdb reanalysed the 5' RACE reads using MiXCR and keeps one entry per CDR3 protein. Of around 310,000 distinct CDR3 sequences listed, about 8.7% were seen once; the top ten hold 18%. This clonotype was obtained from a man aged 18 to 29 who received the YFV17D yellow fever vaccine. The gene calls are TRBV5-1 and TRBJ1-4, with 10 bases aligning to TRBD1. The sequencing used PBMCs, collected on the day of the first yellow fever vaccination. In DNA form, the CDR3 reads TGCGCCAGCAGCTTGGGAGGGACAGGGGATGAAAAACTGTTTTTT. As protein: CASSLGGTGDEKLFF.